The 24 T cell receptor beta chains presented below share a single source sample, sequenced in a study of T cells in Graves' hyperthyroidism and ophthalmopathy. There were TCR beta CDR3 regions amplified from RNA transcripts. TCR CDR3 regions were first amplified by RT-PCR with HTBI primers. MiXCR, applied by TCRdb to the multiplex PCR reads, yields one record per CDR3 protein. The sample includes more than 300,000 distinct CDR3 sequences, roughly 13% of them seen just once. Sequenced: blood. Every receptor here comes from a woman younger than 30 with Graves' hyperthyroidism.

This clonotype was seen only a few times. This sequence joins TRBV5-4 and TRBJ2-1; the D gene is possibly TRBD2 (5 bases). The CDR3 consists of 16 residues. Germline-derived CDR1 and CDR2 are SGHNT and YYREEE (reference sequence). The ends were cut back, 2 bases at V and 0 bases at J, with 12 bases in the middle. The CDR3 reads CASSLRTQSSYNEQFF. CDR3 sequence (DNA): TGTGCCAGCAGCTTACGGACTCAAAGCTCCTACAATGAGCAGTTCTTC. Together with reference TRBV5-4 and TRBJ2-1, the CDR3 gives the full variable domain: ETGVTQSPTHLIKTRGQQVTLRCSSQSGHNTVSWYQQALGQGPQFIFQYYREEENGRGNFPPRFSGLQFPNYSSELNVNALELDDSALYLCASSLRTQSSYNEQFFGPGTRLTVL.

This clonotype was found many times. The chain is built from TRBV9 and TRBJ2-3, with 8 bases that match TRBD2. Trimming removed 4 bases from V and 2 bases from J; junction bases left unmatched: 9. The CDR3 sequence is 16 residues long. Germline CDR1 is SGDLS and CDR2 is YYNGEE. The CDR3, as DNA: TGTGCCAGCAGCCCATATATACTAGCGGCCACAGATACGCAGTATTTT. Amino acids: CASSPYILAATDTQYF.

This clonotype was seen a few times. The CDR3 region has the DNA TGCACCATCCCTCTCTTTCGAAACGAAAGGCGTTCACCCCTCCACTTT. The encoded protein is CTIPLFRNERRSPLHF. This chain joins TRBV20-1 and TRBJ1-6; D uncertain. Germline assignment: CDR1 DFQATT and CDR2 SNEGSKA (reference sequence). The CDR3 is made up of 16 amino acids.

Remarks on this clonotype: This could be a read error, since a much larger clone is one nucleotide away. V and J are TRBV7-9 and TRBJ2-1; 15 nucleotides align to TRBD2. The J call is in doubt because the DNA end fits TRBJ2-7 better. The CDR3 extends over 16 amino acids. CDR1 is SEHNR and CDR2 is FQNEAQ in the germline V gene (reference sequence). CDR3 sequence reads: CASSPRTSGGGNEQYF. The CDR3 DNA follows: TGTGCCAGCAGCCCTAGGACTAGCGGGGGGGGGAATGAGCAGTACTTC.

The table lists this clonotype with many counts. A read error may produce the germline difference seen at one junction end. This rearrangement joins TRBV7-7 to TRBJ2-7; no reliable D call. Germline V lookup: CDR1 SSHAT, CDR2 FNYEAQ (reference sequence). The CDR3 has 14 amino acids. This CDR3 reads CASSLVEVGYEQYF. The CDR3 nucleotides are TGTGCTAGCAGCTTAGTGGAAGTTGGGTACGAGCAGTACTTC.

The chain carries TRBV20-1 and TRBJ1-6, with D tentatively TRBD1 (5 bases). V lost 3 bases to trimming and J lost 0 bases, with 9 bases between them. This CDR3 is 15 amino acids long. The germline V gene encodes CDR1 DFQATT and CDR2 SNEGSKA (reference sequence). CDR3 bases: TGCAGTGCTAGCCCCAGGGACTCCTATAATTCACCCCTCCACTTT. Its protein is CSASPRDSYNSPLHF.

This clonotype has a count of ten or more. The V gene is TRBV27, the J gene TRBJ2-1; D tentatively fits TRBD1 or TRBD2 (5 bases each). In germline, CDR1 is MNHEY, CDR2 SMNVEV (reference sequence). This CDR3 has 13 residues. V lost 3 bases and J 7 bases, leaving 10 bases between the germline ends. The CDR3 coding sequence is TGTGCCAGCAGTTTGCAGGGAGCTAATGAGCAGTTCTTC. As protein: CASSLQGANEQFF.

This clonotype occurred many times. The chain employs TRBV24-1 and TRBJ2-5; tentative D call: TRBD1 (5 bases). V dropped 5 bases and J dropped 7 bases, with 10 bases sitting between them. CDR1 is KGHDR and CDR2 is SFDVKD in the germline V gene. The CDR3 length is 12 residues. CDR3 loop: CATSGVTGTQYF. DNA of the CDR3: TGTGCCACCAGTGGTGTTACAGGGACCCAGTACTTC.

The chain couples TRBV9 to TRBJ2-5; 10 bases match TRBD2. CDR3 size: 15 residues. The V segment lost 3 bases and the J segment 2 bases; nucleotides outside the gene matches: 4. Germline lookup yields CDR1 SGDLS and CDR2 YYNGEE. CDR3 region: CASSGTSGLQETQYF. CDR3 bases: TGTGCCAGCAGCGGGACTAGCGGACTACAAGAGACCCAGTACTTC.

This clonotype was found many times. The chain recombines TRBV18 with TRBJ2-5; tentatively, D is TRBD1 or TRBD2 (5 bases each). The CDR3 has 14 amino acids. Per germline, CDR1 KGHSH and CDR2 LQKENI. V was shortened by 2 bases and J by 4 bases, with 11 bases between the two germline ends. CDR3 residues: CASSPEGTAETQYF. The CDR3 region has the DNA TGTGCCAGCTCACCAGAGGGGACCGCAGAGACCCAGTACTTC.

V gene TRBV24-1 combines with J gene TRBJ1-2; TRBD1 matches at 9 bases. Losses at the gene ends were 3 bases for V and 9 bases for J; bases not matched to a gene: 13. The CDR3 contains 16 residues. Germline CDR1 reads KGHDR; CDR2 reads SFDVKD. The CDR3 is CATSDTTRGGQGSYTF. CDR3 coding DNA: TGTGCCACCAGTGATACCACGCGGGGGGGACAGGGAAGCTACACCTTC.

The chain links TRBV7-9 to TRBJ2-5; D is uncertain. CDR1 and CDR2 (germline): SEHNR, FQNEAQ (reference sequence). This CDR3 region has 14 residues. V lost 2 bases to trimming and J lost 5 bases, with 12 bases between them. The CDR3, as DNA: TGTGCCAGCAGCTTAAGTGACTCCCGGGAGACCCAGTACTTC. Translation gives CASSLSDSRETQYF.

For this clonotype: This may stem from a read error, because a much larger clone lies one nucleotide away. The chain is built from TRBV6-1 and TRBJ2-7, with D perhaps TRBD2 (6 bases). Germline V gene sequence: CDR1 MNHNS, CDR2 SASEGT. V was clipped by 6 bases and J by 2 bases, with 11 bases between them. This CDR3 comprises 13 residues. DNA of the CDR3: TGTGCCAGCAGGCGGGGCAGGGCCTACGAGCAGTACTTC. Amino acid sequence: CASRRGRAYEQYF.

This chain connects TRBV28 to TRBJ1-2, with D unresolved. The V gene lost 1 base and the J gene lost 3 bases, with 9 bases spanning the gap. Germline V gene data show CDR1 as MDHEN and CDR2 as SYDVKM. CDR3 length: 14 residues. The CDR3 DNA sequence: TGTGCCAGCAGTTTATTAACGGGATACTATGGCTACACCTTC. It encodes CASSLLTGYYGYTF.

This clonotype has a handful of counts. The chain employs TRBV4-1 and TRBJ2-2; a weak D match, TRBD1 (8 bases). Germline V gene data show CDR1 as MGHRA and CDR2 as YSYEKL. V gave up 2 bases and J gave up 2 bases, with 18 bases separating them. This CDR3 spans 18 amino acids. CDR3 nucleotide sequence: TGCGCCAGCAGCCAATTCCTCGGGGGGACAGGAAACACCGGGGAGCTGTTTTTT. Its protein product is CASSQFLGGTGNTGELFF.

This clonotype was counted ten times or more. The chain is built from TRBV29-1 and TRBJ1-2, with D uncertain. CDR3 size: 13 residues. V was trimmed by 4 bases and J by 2 bases, leaving 11 bases between them. CDR1 and CDR2 from the germline V gene are SQVTM and ANQGSEA. CDR3 in DNA: TGCAGCGTTGCGGAGGGTGAGAACTATGGCTACACCTTC. Protein sequence: CSVAEGENYGYTF. The full variable domain, with the rest looked up from reference TRBV29-1 and TRBJ1-2, is SAVISQKPSRDICQRGTSLTIQCQVDSQVTMMFWYRQQPGQSLTLIATANQGSEATYESGFVIDKFPISRPNLTFSTLTVSNMSPEDSSIYLCSVAEGENYGYTFGSGTRLTVV.

As to this clonotype: A read error may explain this, as a much larger clone is one base away. This chain uses TRBV15 with TRBJ2-5; no clear D gene. The CDR3 spans 13 residues. Germline V gene sequence: CDR1 LNHNV, CDR2 YYDKDF (reference sequence). Trimming removed 5 bases from V and 2 bases from J, with 9 bases in between. CDR3 protein: CATSGAIQETQYF. The CDR3 DNA reads as TGTGCCACCAGCGGAGCGATACAAGAGACCCAGTACTTC.

This clonotype has ten or more counts. This chain links TRBV3-1 with TRBJ2-1; 9 positions agree with TRBD2. The CDR3 extends over 19 amino acids. The V gene's germline CDR1 is LGHDT and CDR2 YNNKEL (reference sequence). After removal of 4 bases from V and 10 bases from J, the junction contained 23 bases not matched to a gene. DNA for the CDR3: TGTGCCAGCAGCCTTATAGCGGGGGACCCCCGGTCTGTCACGGACGAGCAGTTCTTC. It encodes CASSLIAGDPRSVTDEQFF.

The chain has TRBV12-3 or TRBV12-4 and TRBJ1-6; TRBD1 is a possible D gene (5 bases). The CDR3 has 14 residues. V was clipped by 5 bases and J by 11 bases, with 16 bases between them. The CDR3 loop reads CASSQVGGGPPLHF. CDR3 DNA: TGTGCCAGCAGTCAGGTGGGTGGGGGTCCACCCCTCCACTTT.

In this sample, this clonotype turned up many times. V gene TRBV5-1 combines with J gene TRBJ1-5; D is ambiguous. V lost 0 bases and J lost 5, with 12 bases in between. The CDR3 is made up of 15 amino acids. The germline CDR1 and CDR2 sequences are SGHRS and YFSETQ. CDR3 nucleotide sequence: TGCGCCAGCAGCTTGGGATCCGCTGACGATCAGCCCCAGCATTTT. The encoded protein is CASSLGSADDQPQHF.

The V call is TRBV19, the J call TRBJ2-2, with D perhaps TRBD2 (7 bases). The CDR3 contains 16 residues. V was shortened by 7 bases and J by 6 bases, with 21 bases between the two germline ends. CDR1 and CDR2 (germline): LNHDA, SQIVND (reference sequence). CDR3 region: CASNPGGRISSGELFF. The CDR3 bases are TGTGCCAGTAATCCCGGGGGGCGGATTTCGTCCGGGGAGCTGTTTTTT.

This clonotype came up a few times. The CDR3 here is CASSPRTGGLNTGELFF. The CDR3 DNA reads as TGTGCCAGCAGCCCCAGGACAGGGGGCTTAAACACCGGGGAGCTGTTTTTT. The V and J genes are TRBV11-2 and TRBJ2-2; 11 bases agree with TRBD1. CDR3 size: 17 residues. Unmatched junction bases numbered 7, after V lost 5 bases and J lost 2 bases. Germline V gene lookup returns CDR1 SGHAT and CDR2 FQNNGV.

At least ten counts were recorded for this clonotype. The chain is built from TRBV20-1 and TRBJ1-6, with D perhaps matching TRBD1 (6 bases). Trimming removed 4 bases at V and 7 bases at J, with 20 bases between. Germline assignment: CDR1 DFQATT and CDR2 SNEGSKA (reference sequence). The CDR3 length is 16 residues. The CDR3 is CSANGQPPMGNSPLHF. As DNA, the CDR3 is TGCAGTGCTAACGGACAGCCGCCGATGGGAAATTCACCCCTCCACTTT.

This chain links TRBV18 with TRBJ2-1; D uncertain. The CDR3 totals 15 residues. Trimming removed 3 bases from V and 1 base from J, with 10 bases in between. Germline V gene data show CDR1 as KGHSH and CDR2 as LQKENI. The CDR3 sequence is CASSPAATSYNEQFF. CDR3 in DNA: TGTGCCAGCTCACCGGCGGCAACGTCCTACAATGAGCAGTTCTTC.